These T cell receptor beta chains were read from a single sample in a study of neurological immune-mediated disorders. TCRdb reprocessed the 5' RACE reads with MiXCR, giving one entry per CDR3 protein. Of 50,000 or so distinct CDR3 sequences listed, about 3.3% are singletons. The specimen was PBMCs. The receptors derive from a woman aged 60-75 years with multiple sclerosis. Both conserved end residues are trimmed from each CDR3. Fields, in order: V gene, J gene, CDR3 protein.

TRBV20-1,TRBJ2-3,SARGLAGGPNTDTQY
TRBV10-3,TRBJ2-5,AISDPTRTMETQY
TRBV6-2/TRBV6-3,TRBJ2-1,ASSYRRGAFSYNEQF
TRBV5-1,TRBJ2-5,ASSIQERETQY
TRBV28,TRBJ2-7,ASSLEFGQTIVGEQY
TRBV12-3/TRBV12-4,TRBJ1-1,ASSLQGETEAF
TRBV4-1,TRBJ1-2,ASSPGSGDNYGYT
TRBV3-1,TRBJ2-1,ASSFQTGGNEQF
TRBV12-2,TRBJ2-1,ASRLALNRGHNEQF
TRBV5-6,TRBJ2-1,ASSLMLASEQF
TRBV7-9,TRBJ1-2,ASSWTAGRGYT
TRBV12-3/TRBV12-4,TRBJ2-7,ASSFLYEQY
TRBV20-1,TRBJ2-5,SASPGTDD
TRBV10-3,TRBJ2-3,AISVSSGRDADTQY
TRBV2,TRBJ2-7,ASSHTLAGSSYEQY
TRBV20-1,TRBJ2-1,SAIRGVSSNEQF
TRBV18,TRBJ1-1,ASSPLGDGRTEAF
TRBV20-1,TRBJ1-2,SADRQGGYGYT
TRBV10-3,TRBJ1-1,AISRDLKNTEAF
TRBV6-6,TRBJ2-3,ASSYSRTKRIVTQY
TRBV10-3,TRBJ1-6,AISESTGGRRH